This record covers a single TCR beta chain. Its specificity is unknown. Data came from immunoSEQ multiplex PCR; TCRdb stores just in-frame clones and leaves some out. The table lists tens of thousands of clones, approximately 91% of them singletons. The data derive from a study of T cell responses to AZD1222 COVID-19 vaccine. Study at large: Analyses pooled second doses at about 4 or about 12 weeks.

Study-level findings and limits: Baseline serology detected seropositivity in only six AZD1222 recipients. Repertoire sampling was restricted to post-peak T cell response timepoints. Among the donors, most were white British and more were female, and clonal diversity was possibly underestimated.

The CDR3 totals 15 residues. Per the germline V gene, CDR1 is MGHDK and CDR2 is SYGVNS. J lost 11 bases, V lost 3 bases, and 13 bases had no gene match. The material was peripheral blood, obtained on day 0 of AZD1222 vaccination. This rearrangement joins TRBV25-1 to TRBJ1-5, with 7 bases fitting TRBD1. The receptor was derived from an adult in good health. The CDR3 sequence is CASSELTGDASSQHF. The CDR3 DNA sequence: TGTGCCAGCAGTGAGTTAACAGGGGACGCCTCGTCCCAGCATTTT.